Here is one T cell receptor beta chain with its context. Which antigen it targets is not known. It has no much larger one-base neighbor in the sample; base qualities were not kept. Reading from cysteine to phenylalanine, the CDR3 counts 16 amino acids. Just CDR3 DNA is preserved here, 48 bases in frame from base 1. V lost 2 bases and J lost 0 bases; the stretch between them is 14 bases long. CDR1 SGHTA and CDR2 FQGTGA are derived from the germline V gene. Libraries were prepared through the immunoSEQ multiplex PCR assay. On the study's bioinformatics: A statistical classification framework was built for diagnosing cytomegalovirus status from the catalog of TCR beta chain sequences. What TCRdb holds here is the immuneACCESS table cut down to in-frame rearrangements. Part of the clones is not present; checked against another copy, under half of the missing clones reflect an unresolved V gene, and the others are unexplained. That table furnishes V, J and clone size, whereas the DNA furnished D and trimming. The table for this sample lists roughly 300,000 clones; more than 75% of them were counted only once. The ten largest clones capture 0.92% of the sample.

The data were obtained in a study of cytomegalovirus exposure and HLA in healthy donors (dated 2017 in TCRdb). Regarding the research as a whole: The 666 repertoires of the first cohort and the 95 to 150 validation repertoires were produced on the same platform, according to a later analysis. The aim of the study was to test whether cataloging public T cell receptors could identify signatures of past pathogen exposure. To predict cytomegalovirus infection status, the study brought together high-throughput TCR immunosequencing, statistical association of individual TCRs with disease status, and machine learning. Besides the first cohort of roughly 700 subjects, a separate validation cohort made up of about 120 different subjects was used. Overall results and qualifications from the work: Three of the identified cytomegalovirus-associated TCR beta chains were confirmed in vitro to be specific for cytomegalovirus antigens. Across donors, most TCR sequences were observed very rarely, whereas some public TCRs were present in many individuals. A total of about 180 TCR beta chains were listed by the study as associated with cytomegalovirus. In both the original and validation cohorts, the classifier was reported to diagnose cytomegalovirus status with high specificity and sensitivity. A later analysis lacked HLA typing for the validation cohort, so it scored co-occurrence in that cohort across all 120 or so repertoires. The authors suggested that the approach could potentially be extended to other disease states and immunological phenotypes. In a later analysis, TCRs clustered in the first cohort were found to also tend to co-occur in the 130 or so validation repertoires, with 94% of cluster scores above 0.

The donors were included in the validation cohort of 120 subjects, a group kept apart from the roughly 700-subject first cohort. The source is a woman under 30 in good health and CMV-seronegative. The rearranged chain carries TRBV7-3 and TRBJ2-7; the D gene is perhaps TRBD2, from 6 matching bases. The sample comprised PBMCs. DNA sequence: TGTGCCAGCAGCTTATTAGGGCGGGGTTTCTCCTACGAGCAGTACTTC. Its translation reads: CASSLLGRGFSYEQYF. The full variable domain, with segments outside the CDR3 supplied by the reference TRBV7-3 and TRBJ2-7 proteins, appears as GAGVSQTPSNKVTEKGKYVELRCDPISGHTALYWYRQSLGQGPEFLIYFQGTGAADDSGLPNDRFFAVRPEGSVSTLKIQRTERGDSAVYLCASSLLGRGFSYEQYFGPGTRLTVT.